The 12 T cell receptor beta chains given below trace back to one sample, sequenced in a study of T-cell memory formation after mild COVID-19. TCRdb itself ran the 5' RACE reads through MiXCR, one entry per CDR3 protein. The data contain 44,000 or so distinct CDR3 sequences, 9.5% of them singletons. Sequencing input: PBMCs or a T cell subset sorted from them (not recorded which). The origin of the receptors is an adult woman who had mild COVID-19 (a few samples of this study predate the infection). Cell type and time point are not known.

The V and J genes are TRBV4-1 and TRBJ1-1, with D possibly TRBD1 on 5 matching bases. The CDR3 extends over 14 amino acids. Germline lookup yields CDR1 MGHRA and CDR2 YSYEKL. V dropped 4 bases and J dropped 5 bases, with 14 bases sitting between them. CDR3 residues: CASSPSRGGTEAFF. DNA for the CDR3: TGCGCCAGCAGCCCGTCCCGGGGGGGGACTGAAGCTTTCTTT.

The chain is built from TRBV3-1 and TRBJ2-2, with TRBD2 matching 14 bases. This CDR3 spans 17 amino acids. After removal of 4 bases from V and 6 bases from J, the junction contained 7 bases not matched to a gene. The germline V gene encodes CDR1 LGHDT and CDR2 YNNKEL (reference sequence). CDR3 coding DNA: TGTGCCAGCAGCCCGACGGGGACTAGCGGGAGTGCCGGGGAGCTGTTTTTT. This gives the protein CASSPTGTSGSAGELFF.

In this sample, this clonotype turned up many times. The chain has TRBV7-3 and TRBJ2-3, with D possibly matching TRBD2 (5 bases). Germline assignment: CDR1 SGHTA and CDR2 FQGTGA. V gave up 5 bases and J gave up 3 bases, with 9 bases separating them. This CDR3 has 13 amino acids. The CDR3 sequence is CASSRWETDTQYF. The CDR3 nucleotides read TGTGCCAGCAGCCGTTGGGAGACAGATACGCAGTATTTT.

This clonotype was observed many times. The DNA of the CDR3 is TGTGCCAGCAGTTTAAGCGTGGGGAACACCGGGGAGCTGTTTTTT. This encodes CASSLSVGNTGELFF. The V and J genes are TRBV12-3 or TRBV12-4 and TRBJ2-2; D is unclear. V was cut by 2 bases and J by 1 base, with 8 bases left in between. CDR3 size: 15 residues.

This clonotype turned up a few times. The gene calls are TRBV7-6 and TRBJ2-3; maybe TRBD1 (6 bases). Germline V lookup: CDR1 SGHVS, CDR2 FNYEAQ. The CDR3 extends over 16 amino acids. Between the trimmed V and J ends, which lost 1 base and 6 bases, there was a span of 17 bases. The CDR3 coding sequence is TGTGCCAGCAGCTTAGTAGGGGGTGCCCTCGGGGATACGCAGTATTTT. Translating it yields CASSLVGGALGDTQYF.

The V call is TRBV30, the J call TRBJ1-4, with no clear D. V lost 3 bases, J lost 8 bases, and 13 bases lay in between. The CDR3 runs to 13 residues. CDR1 GTSNPN and CDR2 SVGIG come from the germline V gene (reference sequence). CDR3 nucleotide sequence: TGTGCCTGGAGCAACGGTCGTGAAGAAAAACTGTTTTTT. Translation gives CAWSNGREEKLFF. The complete variable domain, with remaining parts taken from reference TRBV30 and TRBJ1-4, reads SQTIHQWPATLVQPVGSPLSLECTVEGTSNPNLYWYRQAAGRGLQLLFYSVGIGQISSEVPQNLSASRPQDRQFILSSKKLLLSDSGFYLCAWSNGREEKLFFGSGTQLSVL.

This clonotype was counted between two and nine times. V usage is TRBV3-1 and J usage is TRBJ1-4; D unresolved. V lost 6 bases and J 8 bases, leaving 13 bases between the germline ends. The CDR3 is made up of 13 amino acids. The germline V gene encodes CDR1 LGHDT and CDR2 YNNKEL (reference sequence). In DNA, the CDR3 is TGTGCCAGCAGACCCGCATCTGGGGAAAAACTGTTTTTT. It translates to CASRPASGEKLFF.

In its sample, this clonotype was seen a few times. The chain has TRBV20-1 and TRBJ1-1, with a possible D match to TRBD1 (5 bases). CDR1 DFQATT and CDR2 SNEGSKA come from the germline V gene (reference sequence). CDR3 size: 13 residues. Trimming left V 6 bases short and J 1 base short, with 12 bases between. The CDR3 DNA reads TGCAGTGCCCAAAGGCAGGGGAACACTGAAGCTTTCTTT. This translates into CSAQRQGNTEAFF.

This clonotype was detected many times. The rearrangement uses TRBV5-1 and TRBJ2-1; TRBD2 matches 7 bases. CDR1 is SGHRS, CDR2 YFSETQ, per germline. This CDR3 contains 15 residues. J lost 1 base, V lost 5 bases, and 6 bases had no gene match. The CDR3 DNA reads TGCGCCAGCAGAGTAAGCGGGGAGTCCTACAATGAGCAGTTCTTC. This encodes CASRVSGESYNEQFF. The variable domain in full, with the rest retrieved from reference TRBV5-1 and TRBJ2-1, is KAGVTQTPRYLIKTRGQQVTLSCSPISGHRSVSWYQQTPGQGLQFLFEYFSETQRNKGNFPGRFSGRQFSNSRSEMNVSTLELGDSALYLCASRVSGESYNEQFFGPGTRLTVL.

The chain has TRBV20-1 and TRBJ2-3, with D perhaps matching TRBD2 (6 bases). The germline V and J ends were trimmed by 6 bases and 4 bases, with 32 bases remaining between them. The CDR3 consists of 19 residues. Looked up from germline, CDR1 is DFQATT and CDR2 is SNEGSKA (reference sequence). CDR3 sequence: CSAPRLLAADRILADTQYF. For the CDR3, the DNA is TGCAGTGCCCCCAGGTTGTTAGCGGCAGACAGAATATTGGCAGATACGCAGTATTTT.

This chain links TRBV7-9 with TRBJ2-2; no clear D. CDR3 length equals 13 residues. CDR1 is SEHNR and CDR2 is FQNEAQ in the germline V gene (reference sequence). V lost 0 bases to trimming and J lost 7 bases, with 6 bases between them. CDR3 nucleotides: TGTGCCAGCAGCTTAGCCGGTAGCGGGGAGCTGTTTTTT. Its translation: CASSLAGSGELFF.

Written as DNA, the CDR3 is TGCGCCAGCTCGGAGCAGGGGGCGCGTCTAGAGACCCAGTACTTC. Translating it yields CASSEQGARLETQYF. The chain combines TRBV5-1 with TRBJ2-5; 8 nucleotides align to TRBD1. Germline V lookup: CDR1 SGHRS, CDR2 YFSETQ. V trimming: 7 bases; J trimming: 4 bases; junction bases outside the gene matches: 12. This CDR3 has 15 residues.